The 3 T cell receptor beta chains below all came from one sample that was sequenced in a study of blood T cells in healthy people across ages. With a J-beta primer mix and a sample-barcoded 5' primer, a second PCR ran 7 to 11 cycles. One entry per CDR3 protein results from TCRdb running MiXCR on the 5' RACE reads. The table includes about 650,000 distinct CDR3 sequences, around 32% detected once. Sequencing used blood. All receptors derive from a woman aged 80 or older in good health.

This clonotype appeared many times. This chain links TRBV3-1 with TRBJ2-7; no clear D. Germline V gene lookup returns CDR1 LGHDT and CDR2 YNNKEL (reference sequence). The CDR3 has 13 amino acids. V was cut by 4 bases and J by 0 bases, with 7 bases left in between. The CDR3 region is CASSPAPSYEQYF. CDR3 nucleotide sequence: TGTGCCAGCAGCCCCGCCCCCTCCTACGAGCAGTACTTC.

In its sample, this clonotype was seen many times. The chain links TRBV7-8 to TRBJ2-5; 8 bases are a match to TRBD2. The J segment lost 4 bases and the V segment lost 5 bases, leaving 12 bases of the junction unmatched. CDR1 SGHVS and CDR2 FQNEAQ come from the germline V gene. This CDR3 is 16 amino acids long. As DNA, the CDR3 is TGTGCCAGCAGCCTACTGGGAGCGGGGGCCAGAGAGACCCAGTACTTC. Protein product: CASSLLGAGARETQYF.

The table lists this clonotype with many counts. The rearrangement uses TRBV7-9 and TRBJ2-6, with 7 bases lining up with TRBD1. The CDR3 has 16 amino acids. The V segment lost 3 bases and the J segment 0 bases; nucleotides outside the gene matches: 2. Germline V gene sequence: CDR1 SEHNR, CDR2 FQNEAQ (reference sequence). CDR3 region: CASSLRGLSGANVLTF. CDR3 bases: TGTGCCAGCAGCTTGAGGGGGCTCTCTGGGGCCAACGTCCTGACTTTC.